This is a list of T cell receptor beta chains from one sample in a study of T cells after yellow fever vaccination. TCRdb called the 5' RACE reads again in MiXCR, with one record for every CDR3 protein. The repertoire has 300,000 to 350,000 distinct CDR3 sequences, 3% to 4.5% of them found once; the top ten carry about 24%. The sample was PBMCs, taken 5 days after the yellow fever booster vaccination. Receptors were obtained from a man between 18 and 35 years old who received the YFV17D yellow fever vaccine. Each CDR3 is given with its conserved first and last residue. D genes are given only for firm matches. Clone size appears in some rows only: once, few, many, or a class for an expanded clone.

>TRBV11-2|.|TRBD2|TRBJ2-7
TGTGCCAGCACCCTGGGGGGGGTGCACTCCTACGAGCAGTACTTC
CASTLGGVHSYEQYF
>TRBV5-1|.|TRBD1|TRBJ2-2
TGCGCCAGCAGCGGTCCGGGACAGGGCACCGGGGAGCTGTTTTTT
CASSGPGQGTGELFF
>TRBV7-2|.|.|TRBJ1-2
TGTGCCAGCAGCCCCGATGGAAGGGGGAGAAATTACGGCTACACCTTC
CASSPDGRGRNYGYTF
>TRBV25-1|.|TRBD1|TRBJ2-1
TGTGCCAGCAGCCGGCCTGGGACAGCCTACAATGAGCAGTTCTTC
CASSRPGTAYNEQFF
>TRBV12-3/TRBV12-4|.|TRBD1|TRBJ1-2
TGTGCCAGCAGTCCCATGGGACAGGGCTATGGCTACACCTTC
CASSPMGQGYGYTF
>TRBV29-1|.|TRBD1|TRBJ1-2
TGCAGCGTTAATAGGGCAGGGGGTAATCGGGGCTACACCTTC
CSVNRAGGNRGYTF
>TRBV3-1|few|.|TRBJ2-3
TGTGCCAGCAGCCAAGATCTGGGGAGGGGGTCCGGAGATACGCAGTATTTT
CASSQDLGRGSGDTQYF
>TRBV7-3|few|.|TRBJ1-5
TGTGCCAGCAGCTTAAGGGGTTGGGGAGGCAATCAGCCCCAGCATTTT
CASSLRGWGGNQPQHF
>TRBV7-2|.|.|TRBJ1-2
TGTGCCAGCAGCTCCCGGGACGGAGCTAACTATGGCTACACCTTC
CASSSRDGANYGYTF
>TRBV7-7|.|.|TRBJ2-3
TGTGCTAGCAGCTTAGAGCCCACAGGCCAGGGCATGGATACGCAGTATTTT
CASSLEPTGQGMDTQYF
>TRBV18|.|.|TRBJ2-5
TGTGCCAGCTCACCTCCCTCAGGGAGGGAGACCCAGTACTTC
CASSPPSGRETQYF
>TRBV20-1|few|.|TRBJ1-1
TGCAGTGCTAGGGCTGACGGACGGACTGAAGCTTTCTTT
CSARADGRTEAFF
>TRBV6-4|.|.|TRBJ2-2
TGTGCCAGCAGTGGACAGTATTCCACCGGGGAGCTGTTTTTT
CASSGQYSTGELFF